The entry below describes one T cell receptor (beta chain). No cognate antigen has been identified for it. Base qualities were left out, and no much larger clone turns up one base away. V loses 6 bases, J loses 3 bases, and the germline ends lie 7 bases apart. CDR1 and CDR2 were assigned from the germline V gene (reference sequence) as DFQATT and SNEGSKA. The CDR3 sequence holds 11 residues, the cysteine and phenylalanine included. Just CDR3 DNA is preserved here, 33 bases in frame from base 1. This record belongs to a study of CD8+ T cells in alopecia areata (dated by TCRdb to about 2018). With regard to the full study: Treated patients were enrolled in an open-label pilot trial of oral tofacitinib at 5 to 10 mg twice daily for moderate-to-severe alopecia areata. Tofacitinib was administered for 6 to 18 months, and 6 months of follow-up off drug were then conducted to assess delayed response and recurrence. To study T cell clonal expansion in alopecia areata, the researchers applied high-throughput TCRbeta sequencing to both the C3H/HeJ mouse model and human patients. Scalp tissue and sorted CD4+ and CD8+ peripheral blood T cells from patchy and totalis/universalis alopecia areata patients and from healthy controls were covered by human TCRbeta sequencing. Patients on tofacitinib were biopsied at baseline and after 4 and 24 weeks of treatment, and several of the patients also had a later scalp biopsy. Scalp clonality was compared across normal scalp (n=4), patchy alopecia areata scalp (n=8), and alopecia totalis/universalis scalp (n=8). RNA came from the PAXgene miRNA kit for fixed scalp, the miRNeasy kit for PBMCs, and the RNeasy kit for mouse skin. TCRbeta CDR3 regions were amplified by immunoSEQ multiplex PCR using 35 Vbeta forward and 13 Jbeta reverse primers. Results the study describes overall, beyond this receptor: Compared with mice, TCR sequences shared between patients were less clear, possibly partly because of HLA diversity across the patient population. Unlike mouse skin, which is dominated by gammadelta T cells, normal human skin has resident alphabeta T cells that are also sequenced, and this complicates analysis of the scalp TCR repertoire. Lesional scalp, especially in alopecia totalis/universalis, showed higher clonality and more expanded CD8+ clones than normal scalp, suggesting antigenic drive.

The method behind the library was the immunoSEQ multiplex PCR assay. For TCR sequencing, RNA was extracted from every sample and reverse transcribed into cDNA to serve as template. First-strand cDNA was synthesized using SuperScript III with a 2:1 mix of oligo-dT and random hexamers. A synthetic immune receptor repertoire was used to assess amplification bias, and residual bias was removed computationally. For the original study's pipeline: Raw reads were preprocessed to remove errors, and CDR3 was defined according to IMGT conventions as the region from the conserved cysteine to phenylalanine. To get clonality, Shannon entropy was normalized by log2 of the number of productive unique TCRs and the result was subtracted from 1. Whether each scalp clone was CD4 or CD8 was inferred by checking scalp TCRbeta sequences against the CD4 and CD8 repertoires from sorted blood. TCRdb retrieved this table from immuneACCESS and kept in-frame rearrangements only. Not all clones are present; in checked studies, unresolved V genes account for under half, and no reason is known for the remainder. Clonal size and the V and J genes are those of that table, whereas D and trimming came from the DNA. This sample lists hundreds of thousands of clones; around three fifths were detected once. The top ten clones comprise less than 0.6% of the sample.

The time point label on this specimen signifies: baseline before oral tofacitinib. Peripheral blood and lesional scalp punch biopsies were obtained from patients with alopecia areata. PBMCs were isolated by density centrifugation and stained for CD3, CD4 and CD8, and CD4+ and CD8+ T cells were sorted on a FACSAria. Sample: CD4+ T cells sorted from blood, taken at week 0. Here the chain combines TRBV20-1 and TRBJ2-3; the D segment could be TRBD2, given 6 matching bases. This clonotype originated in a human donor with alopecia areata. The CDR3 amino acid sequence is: CSAGRTDTQYF. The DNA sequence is TGCAGTGCAGGGAGGACAGATACGCAGTATTTT.